Included here is one TCR beta chain sequence, with context. This specimen comes from a study of T cell responses to AZD1222 COVID-19 vaccine. V was cut by 1 base and J by 3 bases, with 0 bases left in between. The CDR3 is 11 amino acids. Clones were sequenced by immunoSEQ multiplex PCR, and TCRdb holds only the in-frame ones, with some missing. The sample has 150,000 to 200,000 clones, roughly 94% seen once; the top ten hold 5.1%. The rearrangement links TRBV12-3 or TRBV12-4 to TRBJ2-5; D is uncertain. The receptor comes from an adult who received the AZD1222 COVID-19 vaccine. The sequencing here drew on peripheral blood, taken 28 days after the second AZD1222 dose. The DNA for the CDR3 is TGTGCCAGCAGTTTAGAAGAGACCCAGTACTTC. Residues: CASSLEETQYF.